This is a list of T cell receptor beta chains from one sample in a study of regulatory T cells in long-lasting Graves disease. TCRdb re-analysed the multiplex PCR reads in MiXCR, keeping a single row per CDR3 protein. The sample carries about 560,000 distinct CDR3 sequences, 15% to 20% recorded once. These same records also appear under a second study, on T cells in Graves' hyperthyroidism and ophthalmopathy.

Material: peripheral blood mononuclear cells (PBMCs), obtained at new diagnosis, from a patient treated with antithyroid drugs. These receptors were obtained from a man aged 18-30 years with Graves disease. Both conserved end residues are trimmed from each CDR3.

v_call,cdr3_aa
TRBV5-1,ASSPSGQGEQF
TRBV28,ASRRAGLAIEQY
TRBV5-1,ASSQGLAGGWYEQY
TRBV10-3,AISESISAGTYGYT
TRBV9,ASSVASMGQFYGYT
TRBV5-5,ASSLGLAGGSDEQY
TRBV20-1,SARASRGVSSYNEQF
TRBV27,ASSLSRGGYEQY
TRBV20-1,SARPTGVRTDTQY
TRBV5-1,ASSRGTSSDYEQY
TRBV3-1,ASRPTGASGANVLT
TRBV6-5,ASSYVDGSYEQY
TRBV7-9,ASSLAGGDTIY
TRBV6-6,ASSYSYRAGETQY
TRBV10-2,ASSDTGTSGRYEQY
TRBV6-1,ASSERTGARSDTQY
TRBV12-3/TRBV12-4,ASSLVTWTSTGELF
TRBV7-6,ASSTLAGGTLGNEQF
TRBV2,ASNEGAKRNQPQH
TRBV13,ASSPPGLKTDTQY
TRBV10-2,ASSVGGEGTGELF
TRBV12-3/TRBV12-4,ASSLTQGAGEQY
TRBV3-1,ASSEVKGSYEQY
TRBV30,AWSATGVYEQY